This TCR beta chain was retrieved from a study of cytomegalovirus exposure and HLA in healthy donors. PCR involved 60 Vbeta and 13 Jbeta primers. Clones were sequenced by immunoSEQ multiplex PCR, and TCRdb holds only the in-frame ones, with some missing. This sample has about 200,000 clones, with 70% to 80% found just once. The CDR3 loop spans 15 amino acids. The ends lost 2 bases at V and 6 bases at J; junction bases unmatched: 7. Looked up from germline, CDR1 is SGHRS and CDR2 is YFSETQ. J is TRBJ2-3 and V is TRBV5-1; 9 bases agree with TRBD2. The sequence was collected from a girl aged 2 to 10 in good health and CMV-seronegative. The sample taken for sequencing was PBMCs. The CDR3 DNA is TGCGCCAGCAGCTTACGCGGGGGGGCCGGTGATACGCAGTATTTT. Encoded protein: CASSLRGGAGDTQYF. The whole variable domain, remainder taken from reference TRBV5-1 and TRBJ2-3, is KAGVTQTPRYLIKTRGQQVTLSCSPISGHRSVSWYQQTPGQGLQFLFEYFSETQRNKGNFPGRFSGRQFSNSRSEMNVSTLELGDSALYLCASSLRGGAGDTQYFGPGTRLTVL.